These 8 T cell receptor beta chains came from one sample sequenced in a study of blood T cell repertoires in COVID-19. The method was immunoSEQ multiplex PCR; TCRdb's version includes in-frame clones alone and lacks a portion of them. The repertoire holds a few hundred thousand clones, with approximately 86% as singletons. Sequenced input: peripheral blood. These receptors were taken from a man in his sixties with acute or convalescent COVID-19.

The CDR3 sequence is CAISASESSMGRYTF. CDR3 sequence (DNA): TGTGCCATCAGTGCGAGCGAGAGCAGCATGGGTCGCTACACCTTC. The chain links TRBV10-3 to TRBJ1-2; D is uncertain. Germline lookup yields CDR1 ENHRY and CDR2 SYGVKD. The CDR3 loop spans 15 amino acids. The germline V and J ends were trimmed by 4 bases and 9 bases, with 21 bases remaining between them.

In DNA form, the CDR3 reads TGTGCCACCAGTGACCGCAATGAGCAGTTCTTC. Amino acids: CATSDRNEQFF. The chain recombines TRBV24-1 with TRBJ2-1; D gene uncertain. Germline loops: CDR1 KGHDR, CDR2 SFDVKD. This CDR3 has 11 amino acids. V dropped 4 bases and J dropped 6 bases, with 3 bases sitting between them.

The chain couples TRBV5-5 to TRBJ2-3; 8 nucleotides align to TRBD2. The V and J ends lost 4 bases and 4 bases, in that order; junction bases with no gene match: 8. There are 15 residues in the CDR3. Germline V gene data show CDR1 as SGHKS and CDR2 as YYEKEE (reference sequence). The CDR3 here is CASSQTGTRPDTQYF. Here the CDR3 DNA reads TGTGCCAGCAGCCAAACCGGGACTAGACCAGATACGCAGTATTTT.

J is TRBJ2-7 and V is TRBV3-1 (or the pseudogene TRBV3-2); D is undetermined. Germline CDR1 reads LGHDT; CDR2 reads YNNKEL (reference sequence). CDR3 size: 13 residues. V was pared by 4 bases and J by 7 bases, with 14 bases between. Here the CDR3 reads CASSPRLAWEQYF. The CDR3 nucleotides are TGTGCCAGCAGCCCCAGGCTCGCTTGGGAGCAGTACTTC.

As concerns this clone: Other DNA sequences of this sample code for an identical CDR3. This chain joins TRBV3-1 (or the pseudogene TRBV3-2) and TRBJ2-1; no clear D gene. V lost 2 bases and J lost 8, with 4 bases in between. CDR1 is LGHDT and CDR2 is YNNKEL in the germline V gene (reference sequence). The CDR3 spans 11 residues. DNA for the CDR3: TGTGCCAGCAGCCAAAGAGATGAGCAGTTCTTC. Residues: CASSQRDEQFF.

The rearrangement links TRBV11-3 to TRBJ2-1, with D possibly TRBD1 on 6 matching bases. Germline values: CDR1 SGHNT, CDR2 YENEEA. V was clipped by 4 bases and J by 6 bases, with 13 bases between them. CDR3 length: 14 residues. CDR3 amino acids: CASSSRQVGNEQFF. CDR3 DNA: TGTGCCAGCAGCTCCCGACAGGTCGGCAATGAGCAGTTCTTC. The variable domain in full, with the rest retrieved from reference TRBV11-3 and TRBJ2-1, is EAGVVQSPRYKIIEKKQPVAFWCNPISGHNTLYWYLQNLGQGPELLIRYENEEAVDDSQLPKDRFSAERLKGVDSTLKIQPAELGDSAVYLCASSSRQVGNEQFFGPGTRLTVL.

The chain combines TRBV25-1 with TRBJ2-5; TRBD1 is a possible D gene (5 bases). This CDR3 comprises 12 residues. V was pared by 4 bases and J by 5 bases, with 8 bases between. The V gene's germline CDR1 is MGHDK and CDR2 SYGVNS. CDR3 sequence (DNA): TGTGCCAGCAGTGGACAGAGGGAGACCCAGTACTTC. Translation gives CASSGQRETQYF.

This chain links TRBV5-4 with TRBJ2-4; 12 nucleotides line up with TRBD2. The CDR3 has 16 amino acids. Per the germline V gene, CDR1 is SGHNT and CDR2 is YYREEE (reference sequence). V was pared by 1 base and J by 9 bases, with 8 bases of the junction left unmatched. CDR3 protein: CASSLPSSGGGGIQYF. The CDR3 nucleotides read TGTGCCAGCAGCTTGCCGTCTAGCGGGGGGGGTGGCATTCAGTACTTC.